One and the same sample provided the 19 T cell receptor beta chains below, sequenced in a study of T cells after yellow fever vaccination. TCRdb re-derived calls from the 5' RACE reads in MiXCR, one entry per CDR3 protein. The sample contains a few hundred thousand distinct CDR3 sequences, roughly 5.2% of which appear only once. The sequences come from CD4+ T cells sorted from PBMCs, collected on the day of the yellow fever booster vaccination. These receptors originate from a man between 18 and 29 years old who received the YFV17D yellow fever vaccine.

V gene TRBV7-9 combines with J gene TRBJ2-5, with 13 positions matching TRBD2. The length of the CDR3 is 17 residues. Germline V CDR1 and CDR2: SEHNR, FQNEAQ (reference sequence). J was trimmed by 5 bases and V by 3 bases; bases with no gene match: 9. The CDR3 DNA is TGTGCCAGCAGCTTGGGGACTAGCGGGGTTCGCGGGGAGACCCAGTACTTC. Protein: CASSLGTSGVRGETQYF.

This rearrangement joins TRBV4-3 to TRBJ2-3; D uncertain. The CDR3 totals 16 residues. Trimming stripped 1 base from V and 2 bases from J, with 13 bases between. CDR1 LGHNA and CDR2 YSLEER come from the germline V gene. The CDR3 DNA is TGCGCCAGCAGCCAAGCGGTTCCTTCAGCCACAGATACGCAGTATTTT. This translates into CASSQAVPSATDTQYF.

CDR3: CASRSKTVAKNIQYF. DNA of the CDR3: TGTGCCAGCAGATCAAAGACGGTAGCCAAAAACATTCAGTACTTC. The rearrangement joins TRBV6-6 to TRBJ2-4; D remains unclear. V shed 6 bases and J shed 0 bases, with 12 bases lying between them. Looked up from germline, CDR1 is MNHNY and CDR2 is SVGAGI (reference sequence). This CDR3 contains 15 residues.

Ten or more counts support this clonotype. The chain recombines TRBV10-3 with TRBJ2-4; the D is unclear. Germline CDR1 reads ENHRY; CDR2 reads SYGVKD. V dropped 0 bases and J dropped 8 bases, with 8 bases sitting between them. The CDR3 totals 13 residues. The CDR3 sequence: CAISESGKDIQYF. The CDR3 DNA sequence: TGTGCCATCAGTGAGTCGGGGAAAGACATTCAGTACTTC.

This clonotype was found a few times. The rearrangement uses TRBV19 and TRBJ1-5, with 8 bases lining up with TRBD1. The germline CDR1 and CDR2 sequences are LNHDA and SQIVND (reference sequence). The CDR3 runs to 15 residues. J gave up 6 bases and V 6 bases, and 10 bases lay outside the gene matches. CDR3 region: CASSHRTGSPQPQHF. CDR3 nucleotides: TGTGCCAGTAGCCACCGGACAGGGTCTCCTCAGCCCCAGCATTTT.

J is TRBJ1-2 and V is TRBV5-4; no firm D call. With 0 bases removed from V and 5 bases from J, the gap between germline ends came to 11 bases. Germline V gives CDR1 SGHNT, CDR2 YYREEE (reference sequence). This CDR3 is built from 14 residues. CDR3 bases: TGTGCCAGCAGCTTGGCAGAAGGTCGGTATGGCTACACCTTC. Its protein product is CASSLAEGRYGYTF.

The CDR3 reads CASSFRRETEAFF. The CDR3 DNA follows: TGTGCCAGCAGTTTTAGGAGGGAGACTGAAGCTTTCTTT. V usage is TRBV27 and J usage is TRBJ1-1, with D unclear. The CDR3 totals 13 residues. V lost 3 bases to trimming and J lost 5 bases, with 10 bases between them. Germline lookup yields CDR1 MNHEY and CDR2 SMNVEV (reference sequence).

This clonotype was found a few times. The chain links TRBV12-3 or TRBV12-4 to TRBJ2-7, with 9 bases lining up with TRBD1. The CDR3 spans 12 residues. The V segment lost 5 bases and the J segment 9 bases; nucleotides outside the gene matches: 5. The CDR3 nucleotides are TGTGCCAGCAGTCTGGGACAGGGCGGGCAGTACTTC. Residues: CASSLGQGGQYF.

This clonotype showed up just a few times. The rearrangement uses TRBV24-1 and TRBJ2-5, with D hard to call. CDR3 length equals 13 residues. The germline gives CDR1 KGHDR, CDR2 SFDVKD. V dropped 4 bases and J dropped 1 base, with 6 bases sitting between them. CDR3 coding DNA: TGTGCCACCAGTGAGGGATCCCAAGAGACCCAGTACTTC. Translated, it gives CATSEGSQETQYF.

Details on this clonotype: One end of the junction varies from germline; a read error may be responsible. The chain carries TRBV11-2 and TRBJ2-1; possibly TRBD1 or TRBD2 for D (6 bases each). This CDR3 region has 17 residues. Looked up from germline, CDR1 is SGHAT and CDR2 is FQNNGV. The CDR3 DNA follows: TGTGCCAGCAGCCTAGAGGGGGGCCTTAGCTCCTACAATGAGCAGTTCTTC. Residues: CASSLEGGLSSYNEQFF.

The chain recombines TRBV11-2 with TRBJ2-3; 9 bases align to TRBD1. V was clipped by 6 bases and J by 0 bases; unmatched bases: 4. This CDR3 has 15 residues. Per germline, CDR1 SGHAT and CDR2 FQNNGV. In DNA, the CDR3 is TGTGCCAGCAGGCACAGGGGGCTTAGCACAGATACGCAGTATTTT. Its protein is CASRHRGLSTDTQYF.

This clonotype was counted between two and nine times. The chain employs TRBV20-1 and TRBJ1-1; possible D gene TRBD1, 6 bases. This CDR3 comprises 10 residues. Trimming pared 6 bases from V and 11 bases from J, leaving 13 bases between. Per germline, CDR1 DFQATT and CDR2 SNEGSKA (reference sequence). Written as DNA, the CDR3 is TGCAGTGCCTGGGGGCGCCTCGCTTTCTTT. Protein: CSAWGRLAFF.

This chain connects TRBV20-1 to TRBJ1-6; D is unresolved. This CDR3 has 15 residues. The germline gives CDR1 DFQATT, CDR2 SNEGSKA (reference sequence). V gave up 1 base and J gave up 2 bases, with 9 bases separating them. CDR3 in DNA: TGCAGTGCTAGAGGCGACCTTACCTATAATTCACCCCTCCACTTT. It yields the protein CSARGDLTYNSPLHF.

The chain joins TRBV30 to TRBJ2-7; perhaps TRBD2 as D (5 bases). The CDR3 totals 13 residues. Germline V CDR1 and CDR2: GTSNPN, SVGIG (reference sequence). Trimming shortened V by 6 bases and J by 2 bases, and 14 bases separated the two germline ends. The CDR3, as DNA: TGTGCCTGCAATTCTCCCGGGACCTACGAGCAGTACTTC. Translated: CACNSPGTYEQYF. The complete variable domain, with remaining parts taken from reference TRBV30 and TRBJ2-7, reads SQTIHQWPATLVQPVGSPLSLECTVEGTSNPNLYWYRQAAGRGLQLLFYSVGIGQISSEVPQNLSASRPQDRQFILSSKKLLLSDSGFYLCACNSPGTYEQYFGPGTRLTVT.

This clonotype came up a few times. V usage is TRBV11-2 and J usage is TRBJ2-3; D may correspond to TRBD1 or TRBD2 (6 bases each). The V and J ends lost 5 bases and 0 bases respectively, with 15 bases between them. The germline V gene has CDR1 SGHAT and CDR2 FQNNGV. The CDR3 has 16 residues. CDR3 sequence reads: CASSPRPGASTDTQYF. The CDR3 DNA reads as TGTGCCAGCAGCCCCAGGCCGGGGGCTAGCACAGATACGCAGTATTTT.

The CDR3 sequence: CASSWKLAGGSFTGELFF. The DNA for the CDR3 is TGTGCCAGCAGCTGGAAGCTAGCGGGGGGCTCCTTCACCGGGGAGCTGTTTTTT. The chain employs TRBV5-4 and TRBJ2-2; 11 bases match TRBD2. Per the germline V gene, CDR1 is SGHNT and CDR2 is YYREEE (reference sequence). V trimming: 3 bases; J trimming: 4 bases; junction bases outside the gene matches: 11. This CDR3 has 18 residues. The full variable domain, with the rest looked up from reference TRBV5-4 and TRBJ2-2, is ETGVTQSPTHLIKTRGQQVTLRCSSQSGHNTVSWYQQALGQGPQFIFQYYREEENGRGNFPPRFSGLQFPNYSSELNVNALELDDSALYLCASSWKLAGGSFTGELFFGEGSRLTVL.

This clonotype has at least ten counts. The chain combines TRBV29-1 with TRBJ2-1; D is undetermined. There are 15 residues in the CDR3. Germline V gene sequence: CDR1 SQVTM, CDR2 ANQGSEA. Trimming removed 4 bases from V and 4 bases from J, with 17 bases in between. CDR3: CSVGVAELLYNEQFF. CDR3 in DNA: TGCAGCGTTGGGGTTGCGGAGCTACTATACAATGAGCAGTTCTTC.

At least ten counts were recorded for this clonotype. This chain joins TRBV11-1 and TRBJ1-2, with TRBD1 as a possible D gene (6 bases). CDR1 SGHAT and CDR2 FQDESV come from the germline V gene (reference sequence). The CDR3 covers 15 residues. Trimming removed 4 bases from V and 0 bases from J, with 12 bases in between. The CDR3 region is CASSSLRDTNYGYTF. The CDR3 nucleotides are TGTGCCAGCAGCTCCCTCAGGGACACTAACTATGGCTACACCTTC.

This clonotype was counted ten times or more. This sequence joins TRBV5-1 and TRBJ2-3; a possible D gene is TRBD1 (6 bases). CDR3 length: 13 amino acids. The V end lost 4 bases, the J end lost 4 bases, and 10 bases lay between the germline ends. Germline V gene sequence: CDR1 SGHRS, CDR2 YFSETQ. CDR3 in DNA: TGCGCCAGCAGCGGCGAGGGGGCAGATACGCAGTATTTT. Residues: CASSGEGADTQYF.